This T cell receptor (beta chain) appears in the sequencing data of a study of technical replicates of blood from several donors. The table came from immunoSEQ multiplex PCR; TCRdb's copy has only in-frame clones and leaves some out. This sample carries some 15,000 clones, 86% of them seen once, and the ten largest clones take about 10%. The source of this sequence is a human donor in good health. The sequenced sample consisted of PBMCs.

CDR3 residues: CASSYSGPHGDTQYF. CDR3 nucleotides: TGTGCCAGCAGTTACTCCGGCCCCCACGGGGATACGCAGTATTTT. The chain carries TRBV6-6 and TRBJ2-3, with D uncertain. This CDR3 has 15 amino acids. Germline CDR1 reads MNHNY; CDR2 reads SVGAGI (reference sequence). The germline V and J ends were trimmed by 0 bases and 6 bases, with 13 bases remaining between them.